One sample yielded the 27 T cell receptor beta chains listed below, sequenced in a study of blood T cell repertoires in COVID-19. The data were produced by immunoSEQ multiplex PCR, yet TCRdb's version contains in-frame clones alone and is incomplete. In the table there are more than 95,000 clones, roughly 80% of which are singletons. Source material: peripheral blood. These receptors were collected from a man in his sixties with acute or convalescent COVID-19.

This clone appeared a single time. This rearrangement joins TRBV9 to TRBJ1-5; D is possibly TRBD1 (5 bases). Germline V gene lookup returns CDR1 SGDLS and CDR2 YYNGEE. This CDR3 region has 13 residues. V shed 7 bases and J shed 4 bases, with 12 bases lying between them. CDR3 region: CASGHTENQPQHF. In DNA, the CDR3 is TGTGCCAGCGGACACACGGAGAATCAGCCCCAGCATTTT.

The chain recombines TRBV5-4 with TRBJ2-7, with D perhaps matching TRBD2 (5 bases). Trimming shortened V by 4 bases and J by 5 bases, and 16 bases separated the two germline ends. This CDR3 comprises 14 residues. CDR1 is SGHNT and CDR2 is YYREEE in the germline V gene (reference sequence). CDR3 sequence (DNA): TGTGCCAGCAGCCAATCTAACGGGATCCACGAGCAGTACTTC. Translation gives CASSQSNGIHEQYF.

J is TRBJ1-2 and V is TRBV18; 8 bases map to TRBD1. The V gene's germline CDR1 is KGHSH and CDR2 LQKENI. Germline trimming cut 3 bases from V and 4 bases from J; bases unmatched to any gene: 4. This CDR3 comprises 14 residues. Here the CDR3 reads CASSPRGPTYGYTF. CDR3 nucleotide sequence: TGTGCCAGCTCACCCAGGGGGCCCACCTATGGCTACACCTTC.

The gene calls are TRBV2 and TRBJ1-1, with 7 bases aligning to TRBD1. Germline loops: CDR1 SNHLY, CDR2 FYNNEI. Germline trimming cut 3 bases from V and 1 base from J; bases unmatched to any gene: 11. This CDR3 has 17 residues. As DNA, the CDR3 is TGTGCCAGCAGTGAGTCACGCCCGGGACAGAGGAACACTGAAGCTTTCTTT. Translated: CASSESRPGQRNTEAFF.

The chain carries TRBV4-3 and TRBJ1-2, with D perhaps TRBD1 (6 bases). Trimming removed 2 bases at V and 4 bases at J, with 17 bases between. The CDR3 has 16 amino acids. Germline values: CDR1 LGHNA, CDR2 YSLEER. In nucleotides, the CDR3 is TGCGCCAGCAGCCAAAGAGGTAGACAGGATTTCTATGGCTACACCTTC. Translating gives CASSQRGRQDFYGYTF.

The V gene is TRBV9, the J gene TRBJ1-5, with TRBD1 matching over 8 bases. With V trimmed by 0 bases and J by 0 bases, 2 bases remained unmatched. The V gene's germline CDR1 is SGDLS and CDR2 YYNGEE. The CDR3 is 16 amino acids. CDR3 loop: CASSVGTGFSNQPQHF. In nucleotides, the CDR3 is TGTGCCAGCAGCGTAGGGACAGGGTTTAGCAATCAGCCCCAGCATTTT.

V usage is TRBV29-1 and J usage is TRBJ1-2; 7 bases agree with TRBD1. This CDR3 spans 11 amino acids. Germline V gene data show CDR1 as SQVTM and CDR2 as ANQGSEA. Trimming took 4 bases from V and 7 from J; bases not matched to a gene: 3. The CDR3 coding sequence is TGCAGCGTTGGACAGGGAGGTGGCTACACCTTC. Its protein is CSVGQGGGYTF.

The chain employs TRBV4-3 and TRBJ1-1; TRBD1 agrees at 8 bases. The ends lost 1 base at V and 5 bases at J; junction bases unmatched: 6. Germline V CDR1 and CDR2: LGHNA, YSLEER. The CDR3 extends over 15 amino acids. The CDR3, as DNA: TGCGCCAGCAGCCAAGTCCAGGGGGCTTATACTGAAGCTTTCTTT. The encoded protein is CASSQVQGAYTEAFF.

The chain links TRBV6-4 to TRBJ2-6; D perhaps matches TRBD1 (5 bases). CDR1 is MRHNA, CDR2 SNTAGT, per germline. This CDR3 comprises 15 residues. V was trimmed by 5 bases and J by 0 bases, leaving 8 bases between them. In DNA, the CDR3 is TGTGCCAGCAGTAAAGACAGCTCTGGGGCCAACGTCCTGACTTTC. Amino acid sequence: CASSKDSSGANVLTF.

The CDR3 DNA reads TGTGCCAGTAGTCCAGGGACAGGGAAAGAGACCCAGTACTTC. The encoded protein is CASSPGTGKETQYF. J is TRBJ2-5 and V is TRBV19; the match to TRBD1 covers 9 bases. In germline, CDR1 is LNHDA, CDR2 SQIVND (reference sequence). The V and J ends lost 5 bases and 3 bases, in that order; junction bases with no gene match: 4. The CDR3 contains 14 residues.

The gene calls are TRBV7-8 and TRBJ2-1; 8 positions match TRBD2. Germline-derived CDR1 and CDR2 are SGHVS and FQNEAQ. The V gene end was trimmed by 5 bases and the J gene end by 5 bases; junction bases not matched to a gene: 5. The length of the CDR3 is 14 residues. CDR3 amino acids: CASSPGTRNNEQFF. The CDR3 coding sequence is TGTGCCAGCAGCCCCGGGACTAGAAACAATGAGCAGTTCTTC.

The chain carries TRBV2 and TRBJ2-7, with 8 bases aligning to TRBD1. This CDR3 region has 16 residues. Germline-derived CDR1 and CDR2 are SNHLY and FYNNEI. The trim removed 6 bases at V and 7 bases at J, leaving 17 bases unmatched. CDR3 coding DNA: TGTGCCAGCAGGGGCACCGGGACAGGCCCTTTTTGTGAGCAGTACGTC. This codes for CASRGTGTGPFCEQYV.

The genes are TRBV7-8 and TRBJ1-3, with TRBD1 matching over 10 bases. CDR1 is SGHVS and CDR2 is FQNEAQ in the germline V gene. Unmatched junction bases numbered 15, after V lost 1 base and J lost 0 bases. CDR3 size: 21 residues. CDR3 region: CASSLGLRDRGVRFSGNTIYF. CDR3 bases: TGTGCCAGCAGCTTAGGGCTCCGGGACAGGGGCGTAAGATTCTCTGGAAACACCATATATTTT. Combining the CDR3 with reference TRBV7-8 and TRBJ1-3 gives the whole variable domain GAGVSQSPRYKVAKRGQDVALRCDPISGHVSLFWYQQALGQGPEFLTYFQNEAQLDKSGLPSDRFFAERPEGSVSTLKIQRTQQEDSAVYLCASSLGLRDRGVRFSGNTIYFGEGSWLTVV.

The V call is TRBV9, the J call TRBJ2-5, with D tentatively TRBD2 (6 bases). The CDR3 spans 15 residues. V was pared by 3 bases and J by 4 bases, with 16 bases between. Germline values: CDR1 SGDLS, CDR2 YYNGEE. CDR3 in DNA: TGTGCCAGCAGCGCGGCTTTCGGGGGAGGAGAGACCCAGTACTTC. Its translation: CASSAAFGGGETQYF.

The chain carries TRBV15 and TRBJ2-1; D gene uncertain. The CDR3 loop spans 13 amino acids. V was shortened by 0 bases and J by 3 bases, with 3 bases between the two germline ends. In germline, CDR1 is LNHNV, CDR2 YYDKDF (reference sequence). CDR3 DNA: TGTGCCACCAGCAGAGACCGCTACAATGAGCAGTTCTTC. This sequence encodes CATSRDRYNEQFF.

V is TRBV18 and J is TRBJ2-5; 7 bases align to TRBD2. V was pared by 2 bases and J by 4 bases, with 10 bases of the junction left unmatched. The CDR3 has 16 residues. Germline CDR1 KGHSH, CDR2 LQKENI. The CDR3 region is CASSPYAGELAETQYF. CDR3 in DNA: TGTGCCAGCTCACCATACGCGGGAGAACTGGCAGAGACCCAGTACTTC.

V is TRBV6-5 and J is TRBJ1-3; the D is unclear. Looked up from germline, CDR1 is MNHEY and CDR2 is SVGAGI. The CDR3 consists of 14 residues. Trimming removed 2 bases at V and 0 bases at J, with 5 bases between. The CDR3, as DNA: TGTGCCAGCAGTTACGACTCCTCTGGAAACACCATATATTTT. This translates into CASSYDSSGNTIYF.

The CDR3 DNA reads TGTGCCAGCAGCTTGGCGGGAGGCCCGAACAATGAGCAGTTCTTC. As protein: CASSLAGGPNNEQFF. The chain is built from TRBV7-6 and TRBJ2-1, with 8 bases aligning to TRBD2. This CDR3 contains 15 residues. Germline-derived CDR1 and CDR2 are SGHVS and FNYEAQ. V dropped 3 bases and J dropped 5; count of bases not matched to a gene: 6.

V and J are TRBV18 and TRBJ2-7; 11 bases are shared with TRBD1. This CDR3 region has 15 residues. Germline trimming cut 4 bases from V and 7 bases from J; bases unmatched to any gene: 9. From germline, CDR1 is KGHSH and CDR2 LQKENI. The CDR3 protein is CASSLQRDRGMEQYV. Here the CDR3 DNA reads TGTGCCAGCTCACTACAGCGGGACAGGGGGATGGAGCAGTACGTC.

This chain links TRBV6-2 or TRBV6-3 with TRBJ1-5; D is uncertain. Looked up from germline, CDR1 is MNHEY and CDR2 is SVGEGT. The CDR3 extends over 14 amino acids. V was cut by 5 bases and J by 5 bases, with 13 bases left in between. CDR3 bases: TGTGCCAGCAGTCTAATAGCCGGAGATCAGCCCCAGCATTTT. It codes for CASSLIAGDQPQHF.

The rearrangement uses TRBV9 and TRBJ1-3; the D is unclear. There are 16 residues in the CDR3. Germline V gene data show CDR1 as SGDLS and CDR2 as YYNGEE. V was clipped by 4 bases and J by 0 bases, with 14 bases between them. DNA for the CDR3: TGTGCCAGCAGCCCATGGGCAGATCCCTCTGGAAACACCATATATTTT. Translating gives CASSPWADPSGNTIYF.

J is TRBJ2-2 and V is TRBV7-9; tentative D call: TRBD2 (6 bases). Germline V gives CDR1 SEHNR, CDR2 FQNEAQ (reference sequence). Deletions cut 1 base from V and 5 bases from J, with 11 bases between. There are 15 residues in the CDR3. The CDR3 nucleotides read TGTGCCAGCAGCTTAGTAGCCGGGGGAACCGGGGAGCTGTTTTTT. Its translation is CASSLVAGGTGELFF.

This clone occurred a few times. V is TRBV18 and J is TRBJ1-1; unclear D gene. CDR3 length equals 15 residues. The V end was cut by 1 base, the J end by 0 bases, with 9 bases between. In germline, CDR1 is KGHSH, CDR2 LQKENI. CDR3 nucleotides: TGTGCCAGCTCACCACGGAGGGAGTTGAACACTGAAGCTTTCTTT. Its translation is CASSPRRELNTEAFF.

The chain joins TRBV6-5 to TRBJ1-1; maybe TRBD1 (5 bases). The CDR3 consists of 14 residues. Germline lookup yields CDR1 MNHEY and CDR2 SVGAGI. V lost 2 bases and J 7 bases, leaving 14 bases between the germline ends. DNA of the CDR3: TGTGCCAGCAGTTACGTCCCCTCCAGGGTTGAAGCTTTCTTT. It specifies CASSYVPSRVEAFF.

V gene TRBV7-9 combines with J gene TRBJ2-1; 10 bases align to TRBD2. CDR1 is SEHNR and CDR2 is FQNEAQ in the germline V gene (reference sequence). Trimming removed 5 bases from V and 1 base from J; junction bases left unmatched: 17. CDR3 size: 20 residues. The CDR3 region has the DNA TGTGCCAGCAGCCGGGCTCGGGGCGCTAGCGGGAGAGGATCCTACAATGAGCAGTTCTTC. As protein: CASSRARGASGRGSYNEQFF.

This clone has just a few counts. The same CDR3 can be traced to other DNA sequences in this sample. The CDR3 DNA reads TGCGCCAGCAGCCGGGACAGACTGAACACTGAAGCTTTCTTT. It specifies CASSRDRLNTEAFF. The rearrangement joins TRBV5-1 to TRBJ1-1, with TRBD1 identical over 7 bases. The CDR3 sequence is 14 residues long. V lost 4 bases to trimming and J lost 0 bases; unmatched junction nucleotides: 3. Per germline, CDR1 SGHRS and CDR2 YFSETQ.

The V and J genes are TRBV27 and TRBJ2-2; D is perhaps TRBD1 (6 bases). Germline loops: CDR1 MNHEY, CDR2 SMNVEV (reference sequence). V was cut by 3 bases and J by 5 bases, with 16 bases left in between. The CDR3 runs 16 residues. CDR3 region: CASSFKAGVGTGELFF. In nucleotides, the CDR3 is TGTGCCAGCAGTTTCAAGGCAGGGGTAGGGACCGGGGAGCTGTTTTTT.